The present entry profiles one T cell receptor beta chain with its context. This likely comes from a read error, as the CDR3 has no conserved phenylalanine or tryptophan at its end. It is unclear where the CDR3 begins or ends on the DNA, so no DNA is shown, and the CDR3 is as TCRdb lists it. This sample is part of a study of blood T cells in healthy people across ages. Alongside a J-beta primer mix, a sample-barcoded 5' primer served in a second PCR lasting roughly 6 to 12 cycles. Each cDNA molecule was tagged by a template-switch adaptor with 12 random nucleotides. TCRdb re-analysed the 5' RACE reads in MiXCR, keeping a single row per CDR3 protein. The repertoire has approximately 780,000 distinct CDR3 sequences, around a quarter of them found once; the top ten carry about 2.9%. With termini counted, the CDR3 has 8 amino acids. This sample also belongs to another study, concerning T cells of mothers and their children. That paper notes: The analysis detected no persistent microchimeric T cell clones.

The receptor was isolated from a boy younger than 18 in good health. What was sequenced was blood. The chain recombines TRBV12-3 or TRBV12-4 with TRBJ2-5; the D call of TRBD1 is as the table states it, not checked on the DNA. CDR3 loop: CASPTPRV.